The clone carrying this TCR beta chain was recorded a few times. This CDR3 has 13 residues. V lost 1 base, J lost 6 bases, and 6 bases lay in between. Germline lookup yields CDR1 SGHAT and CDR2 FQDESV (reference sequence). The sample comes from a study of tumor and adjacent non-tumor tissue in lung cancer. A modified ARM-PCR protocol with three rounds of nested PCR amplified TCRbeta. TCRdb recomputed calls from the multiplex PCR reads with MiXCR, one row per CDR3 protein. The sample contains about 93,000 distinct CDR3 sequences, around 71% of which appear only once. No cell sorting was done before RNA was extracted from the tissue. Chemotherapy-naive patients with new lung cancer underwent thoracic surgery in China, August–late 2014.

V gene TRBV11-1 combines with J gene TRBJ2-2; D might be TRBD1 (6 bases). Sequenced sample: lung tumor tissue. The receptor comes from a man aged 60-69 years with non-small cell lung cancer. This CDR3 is CASSLGTAGELFF. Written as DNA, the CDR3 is TGTGCCAGCAGCTTAGGGACAGCCGGGGAGCTGTTTTTT.